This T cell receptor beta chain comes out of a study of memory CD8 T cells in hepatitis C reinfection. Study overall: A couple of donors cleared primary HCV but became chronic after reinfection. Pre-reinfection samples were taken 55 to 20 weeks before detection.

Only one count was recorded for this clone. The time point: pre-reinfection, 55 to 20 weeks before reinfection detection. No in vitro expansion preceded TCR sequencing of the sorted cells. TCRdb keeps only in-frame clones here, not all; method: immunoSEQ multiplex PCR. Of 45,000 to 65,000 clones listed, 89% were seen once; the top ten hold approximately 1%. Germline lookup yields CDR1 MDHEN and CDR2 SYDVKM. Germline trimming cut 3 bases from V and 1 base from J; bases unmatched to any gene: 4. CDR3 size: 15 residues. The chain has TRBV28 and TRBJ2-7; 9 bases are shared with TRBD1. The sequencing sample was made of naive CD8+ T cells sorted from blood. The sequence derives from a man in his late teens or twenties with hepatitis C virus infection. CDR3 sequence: CASSFRQGVSYEQYF. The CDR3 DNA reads TGTGCCAGCAGTTTTCGACAGGGGGTGTCCTACGAGCAGTACTTC.